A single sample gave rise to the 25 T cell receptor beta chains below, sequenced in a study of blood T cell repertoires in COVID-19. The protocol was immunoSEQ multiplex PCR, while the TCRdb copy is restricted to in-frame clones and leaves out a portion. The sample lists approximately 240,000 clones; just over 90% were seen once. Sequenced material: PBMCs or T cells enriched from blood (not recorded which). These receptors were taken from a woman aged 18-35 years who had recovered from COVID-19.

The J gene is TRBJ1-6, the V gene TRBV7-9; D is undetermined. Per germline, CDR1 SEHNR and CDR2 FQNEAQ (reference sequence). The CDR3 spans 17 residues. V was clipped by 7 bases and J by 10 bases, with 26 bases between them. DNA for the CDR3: TGTGCCAGCACCCCAACCCTAGGGTCGGCGGAGGAGTCACCCCTCCACTTT. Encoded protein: CASTPTLGSAEESPLHF.

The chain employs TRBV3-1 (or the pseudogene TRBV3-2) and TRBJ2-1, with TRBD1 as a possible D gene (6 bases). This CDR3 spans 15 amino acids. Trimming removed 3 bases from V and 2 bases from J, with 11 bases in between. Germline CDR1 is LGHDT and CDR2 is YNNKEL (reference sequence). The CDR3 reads CASSQSGVPYNEQFF. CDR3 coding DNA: TGTGCCAGCAGCCAGTCAGGGGTCCCCTACAATGAGCAGTTCTTC.

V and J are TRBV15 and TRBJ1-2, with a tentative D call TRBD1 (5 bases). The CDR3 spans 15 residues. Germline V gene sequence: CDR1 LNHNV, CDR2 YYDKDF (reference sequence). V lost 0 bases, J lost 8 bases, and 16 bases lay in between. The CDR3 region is CATSRDLQGRRGYTF. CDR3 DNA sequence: TGTGCCACCAGCAGAGATCTTCAGGGCCGACGGGGCTACACCTTC.

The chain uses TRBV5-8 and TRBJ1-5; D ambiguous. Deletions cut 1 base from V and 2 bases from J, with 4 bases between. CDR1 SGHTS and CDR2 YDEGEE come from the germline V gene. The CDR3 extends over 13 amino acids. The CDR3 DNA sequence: TGTGCCAGCAGCTTGAGCCGCAATCAGCCCCAGCATTTT. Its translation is CASSLSRNQPQHF.

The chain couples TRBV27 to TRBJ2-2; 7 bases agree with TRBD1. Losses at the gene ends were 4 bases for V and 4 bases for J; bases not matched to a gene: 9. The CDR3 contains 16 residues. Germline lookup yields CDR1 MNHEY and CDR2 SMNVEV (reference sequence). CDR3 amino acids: CASSSPGQKGTGELFF. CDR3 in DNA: TGTGCCAGCAGTTCGCCGGGACAGAAGGGCACCGGGGAGCTGTTTTTT.

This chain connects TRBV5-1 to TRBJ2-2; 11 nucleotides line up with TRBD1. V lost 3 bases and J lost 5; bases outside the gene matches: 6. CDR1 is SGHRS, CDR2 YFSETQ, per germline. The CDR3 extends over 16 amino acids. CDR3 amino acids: CASSSPDRGPTGELFF. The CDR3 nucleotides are TGCGCCAGCAGCTCCCCGGACAGGGGGCCGACCGGGGAGCTGTTTTTT.

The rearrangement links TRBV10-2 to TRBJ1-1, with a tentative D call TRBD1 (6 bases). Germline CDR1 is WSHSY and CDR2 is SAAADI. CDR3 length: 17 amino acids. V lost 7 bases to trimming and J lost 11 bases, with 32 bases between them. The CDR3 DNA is TGCGCCAGCATAGGGACAAGACCCACTTATATGAACACTTGGGCTTTCTTT. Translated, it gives CASIGTRPTYMNTWAFF.

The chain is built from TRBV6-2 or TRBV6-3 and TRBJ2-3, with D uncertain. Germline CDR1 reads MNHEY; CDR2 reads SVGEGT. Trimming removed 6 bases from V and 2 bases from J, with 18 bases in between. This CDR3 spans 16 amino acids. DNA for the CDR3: TGTGCCAGCAGCCTACTCGTCTTGCAACCCACAGATACGCAGTATTTT. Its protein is CASSLLVLQPTDTQYF.

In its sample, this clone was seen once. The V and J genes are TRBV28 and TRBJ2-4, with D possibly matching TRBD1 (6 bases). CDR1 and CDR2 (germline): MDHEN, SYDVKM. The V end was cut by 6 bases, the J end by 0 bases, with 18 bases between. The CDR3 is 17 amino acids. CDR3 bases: TGTGCCAGCAGAACGGATGGCCAGGGGATAGCCAAAAACATTCAGTACTTC. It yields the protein CASRTDGQGIAKNIQYF.

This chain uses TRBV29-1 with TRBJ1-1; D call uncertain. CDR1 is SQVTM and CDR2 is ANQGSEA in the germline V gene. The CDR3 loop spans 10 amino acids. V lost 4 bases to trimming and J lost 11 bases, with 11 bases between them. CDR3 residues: CSVVEGRAFF. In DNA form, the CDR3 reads TGCAGCGTTGTTGAGGGTCGGGCTTTCTTT. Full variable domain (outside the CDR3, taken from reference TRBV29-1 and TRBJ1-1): SAVISQKPSRDICQRGTSLTIQCQVDSQVTMMFWYRQQPGQSLTLIATANQGSEATYESGFVIDKFPISRPNLTFSTLTVSNMSPEDSSIYLCSVVEGRAFFGQGTRLTVV.

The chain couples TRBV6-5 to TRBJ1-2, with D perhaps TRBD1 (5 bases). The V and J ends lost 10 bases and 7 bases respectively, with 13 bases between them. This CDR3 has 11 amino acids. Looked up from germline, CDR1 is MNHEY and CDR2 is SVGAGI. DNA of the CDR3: TGTGCCACCCAAATCCAGGGTGGCTACACCTTC. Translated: CATQIQGGYTF.

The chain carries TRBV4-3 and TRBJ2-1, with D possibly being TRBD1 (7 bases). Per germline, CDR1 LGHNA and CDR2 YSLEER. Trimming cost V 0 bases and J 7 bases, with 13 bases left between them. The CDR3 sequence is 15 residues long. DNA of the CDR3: TGCGCCAGCAGCCAAGATTGGAGGGGGCGGAATGAGCAGTTCTTC. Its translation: CASSQDWRGRNEQFF.

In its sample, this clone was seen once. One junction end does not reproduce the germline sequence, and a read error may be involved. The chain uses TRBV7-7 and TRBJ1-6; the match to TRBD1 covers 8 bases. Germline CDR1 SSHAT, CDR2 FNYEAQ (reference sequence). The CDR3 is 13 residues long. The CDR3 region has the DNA TGTGCTAGCAGCATGGACAGGGACTCACCCCTCCACTTT. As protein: CASSMDRDSPLHF.

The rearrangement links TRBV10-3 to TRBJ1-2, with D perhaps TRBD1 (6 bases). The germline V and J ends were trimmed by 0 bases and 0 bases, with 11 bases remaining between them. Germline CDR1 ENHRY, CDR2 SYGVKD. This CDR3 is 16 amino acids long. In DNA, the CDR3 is TGTGCCATCAGTGAGTCAGCAGGGGCGACTAACTATGGCTACACCTTC. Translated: CAISESAGATNYGYTF.

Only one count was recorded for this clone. As DNA, the CDR3 is TGCAGCGTTGAAGATGGAAGCCAGGGTCTCTCTGGAAACACCATATATTTT. This gives the protein CSVEDGSQGLSGNTIYF. The chain links TRBV29-1 to TRBJ1-3, with a tentative D call TRBD1 (5 bases). V was clipped by 0 bases and J by 0 bases, with 15 bases between them. CDR1 and CDR2 from the germline V gene are SQVTM and ANQGSEA. The CDR3 length is 17 residues.

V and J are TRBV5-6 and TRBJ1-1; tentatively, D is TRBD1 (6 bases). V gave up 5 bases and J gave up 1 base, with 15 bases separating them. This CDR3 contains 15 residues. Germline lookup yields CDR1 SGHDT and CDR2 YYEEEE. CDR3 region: CASRDVGAGNTEAFF. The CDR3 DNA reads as TGTGCCAGCAGGGACGTGGGGGCAGGGAACACTGAAGCTTTCTTT.

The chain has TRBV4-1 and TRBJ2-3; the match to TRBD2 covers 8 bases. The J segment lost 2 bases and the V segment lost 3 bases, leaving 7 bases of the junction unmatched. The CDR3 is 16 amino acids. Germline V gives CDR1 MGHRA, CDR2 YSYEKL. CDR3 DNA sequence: TGCGCCAGCAGCCACGAAACGGGGGGGGTCACAGATACGCAGTATTTT. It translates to CASSHETGGVTDTQYF.

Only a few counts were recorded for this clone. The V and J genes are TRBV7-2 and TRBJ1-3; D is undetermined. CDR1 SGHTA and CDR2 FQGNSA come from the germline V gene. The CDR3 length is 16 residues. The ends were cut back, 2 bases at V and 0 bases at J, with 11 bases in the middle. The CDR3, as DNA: TGTGCCAGCAGCTTAAACGCGGCCAACTCTGGAAACACCATATATTTT. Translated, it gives CASSLNAANSGNTIYF.

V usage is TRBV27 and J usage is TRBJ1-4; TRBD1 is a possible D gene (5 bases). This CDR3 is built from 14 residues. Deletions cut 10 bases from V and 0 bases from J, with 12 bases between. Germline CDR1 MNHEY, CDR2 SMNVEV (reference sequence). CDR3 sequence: CATGTGATNEKLFF. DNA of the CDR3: TGTGCCACCGGGACTGGGGCAACTAATGAAAAACTGTTTTTT. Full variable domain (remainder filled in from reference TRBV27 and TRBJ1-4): EAQVTQNPRYLITVTGKKLTVTCSQNMNHEYMSWYRQDPGLGLRQIYYSMNVEVTDKGDVPEGYKVSRKEKRNFPLILESPSPNQTSLYFCATGTGATNEKLFFGSGTQLSVL.

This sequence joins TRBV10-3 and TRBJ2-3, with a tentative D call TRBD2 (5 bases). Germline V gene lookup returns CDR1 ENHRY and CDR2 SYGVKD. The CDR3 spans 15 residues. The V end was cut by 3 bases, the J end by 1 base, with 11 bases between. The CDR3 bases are TGTGCCATCAGTGAACTAAGCGGAGGCACAGATACGCAGTATTTT. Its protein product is CAISELSGGTDTQYF.

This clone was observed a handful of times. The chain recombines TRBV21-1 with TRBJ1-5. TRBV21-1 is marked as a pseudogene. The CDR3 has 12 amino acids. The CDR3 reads CASSKGSQPQHF. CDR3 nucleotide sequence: TGTGCCAGCAGCAAAGGAAGCCAGCCCCAGCATTTT.

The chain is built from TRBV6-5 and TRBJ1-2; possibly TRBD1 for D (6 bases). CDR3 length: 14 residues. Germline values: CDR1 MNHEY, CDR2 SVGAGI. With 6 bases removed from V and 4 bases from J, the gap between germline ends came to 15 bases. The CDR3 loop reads CASSRGGGGYGYTF. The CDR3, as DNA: TGTGCCAGCAGCCGAGGGGGGGGTGGCTATGGCTACACCTTC.

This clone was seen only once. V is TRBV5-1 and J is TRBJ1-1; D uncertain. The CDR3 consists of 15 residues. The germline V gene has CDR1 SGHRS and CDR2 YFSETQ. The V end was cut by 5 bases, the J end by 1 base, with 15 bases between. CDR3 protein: CASRQGSAGNTEAFF. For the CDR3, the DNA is TGCGCCAGCAGACAAGGTTCAGCGGGGAACACTGAAGCTTTCTTT.

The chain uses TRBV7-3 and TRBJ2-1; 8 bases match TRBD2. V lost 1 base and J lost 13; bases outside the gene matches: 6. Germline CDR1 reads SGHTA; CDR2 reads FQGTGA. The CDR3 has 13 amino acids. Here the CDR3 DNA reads TGTGCCAGCAGCTTAAGTGCTGGGACTAGTCAGTTCTTC. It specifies CASSLSAGTSQFF.

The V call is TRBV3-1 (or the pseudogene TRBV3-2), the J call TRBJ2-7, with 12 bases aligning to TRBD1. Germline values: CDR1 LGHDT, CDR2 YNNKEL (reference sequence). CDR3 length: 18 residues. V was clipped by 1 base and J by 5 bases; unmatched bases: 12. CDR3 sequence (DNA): TGTGCCAGCAGCCAAGTCTGGGACAGGGGGCCTGACGGCCACGAGCAGTACTTC. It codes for CASSQVWDRGPDGHEQYF.